The clone carrying this T cell receptor (beta chain) came up a few times. With MiXCR, TCRdb reprocessed the PCR reads. The sample carries 30,000 to 35,000 clones, roughly 20% recorded once. The CDR3 covers 13 residues. The J segment lost 0 bases and the V segment lost 9 bases, leaving 1 base of the junction unmatched. Germline CDR1 reads MNHNS; CDR2 reads SASEGT. This record belongs to a study of metastatic and nonmetastatic thyroid tumors. About the research overall: Samples came from malignant and benign thyroid patients, and repertoires were compared across blood and tumor or nodule tissue.

There were no patients who had received any treatment before thyroid surgery. The TCR originated in a male donor with papillary thyroid cancer or a benign thyroid nodule (not recorded which). Some clones in this sample may be carry-over from other donors' samples. The sequenced material came from tumor tissue. The chain uses TRBV6-1 and TRBJ1-5; 8 bases match TRBD1. The CDR3 region has the DNA TGTGCCAGTACAGGGGGTAGCAATCAGCCCCAGCATTTT. Translating gives CASTGGSNQPQHF.